This T cell receptor (beta chain) was profiled in a study of blood T cell repertoires in COVID-19 (dated by TCRdb to the early 2020s). Describing the broader study: The collaborator samples originated in the United States, Italy and Spain and spanned the acute and convalescent phases of COVID-19. The material from the prospective study consisted of cDNA or gDNA derived from T cells, B-cell-depleted T cells, or PBMCs. The dataset comprised deeply sampled blood TCRbeta repertoires from subjects exposed to, actively infected with, or recovered from COVID-19. A freely available public database, intended as a resource for researchers studying the immune response to SARS-CoV-2, is where the repertoires were released. Samples came from the ongoing ImmuneRACE study (first 160 participants) plus 1,254 subjects from 6 global collaborators. Sample metadata almost always included a de-identified subject ID, COVID-19 status, age in years and sex. HLA class I and class II types, where available, came from metadata supplied by the sample provider rather than from assay-based typing.

In the case of this clone: Its recognized antigen is unknown. No base quality values were provided; no much bigger clone lies one nucleotide off.

TCRbeta CDR3 regions were amplified from genomic DNA by means of the immunoSEQ Assay, a bias-controlled multiplex PCR. As for the authors' bioinformatics: The number of nucleated cells in each sample was estimated from the amplification of reference gene primers within the assay. To quantify the absolute abundance of each unique TCRbeta CDR3 rearrangement, sequence reads were collapsed and filtered. Productive Simpson clonality was computed per sample as the square root of Simpson's diversity index over productive rearrangements. This immuneACCESS table, as held by TCRdb, lists in-frame sequences with V and J called but not all clones. Of the missing ones, under half trace to an unresolved V gene in checked studies; the others have no known cause. The DNA was the basis for D and trimming; V, J and clone size are from that table. The table for this sample lists about 200,000 clones; 80% to 85% of them were counted only once. The ten top clones hold roughly 7% of the sample.

Overall study outcomes, separate from this receptor: How much clinical and demographic metadata was included differed by source and by participant, and the metadata was provided uncurated.

Participants in the prospective study were aged about 18 to 100 years, lived in 24 United States geographic areas, and enrolled through a virtual design. In the prospective study, participants were assigned to cohorts based on the clinical history participants reported in a screening survey and a study questionnaire. Recovered participants in ImmuneRACE Cohort 3 were defined as having two consecutive negative NP/OP PCR tests, clearance from a healthcare professional, or resolution of symptoms. Mobile phlebotomists in the prospective study collected whole blood, serum and a nasopharyngeal or oropharyngeal swab from every participant. Participants in the prospective study had the option to provide additional blood draws and questionnaires over an approximately 2-month period. Before DNA extraction, blood samples from the prospective study were shipped at room temperature or frozen. The sample was PBMCs or T cells enriched from blood (not recorded which). The receptor comes from a man between 40 and 49 years old who had recovered from COVID-19.

The DNA sequence reads TGTGCCAGCAGCTCTTACTACGAGCAGTACTTC. Its translation is CASSSYYEQYF. Recombination linked TRBV7-8 to TRBJ2-7; the D gene lacks a confident call. The germline V gene gives CDR1 as SGHVS and CDR2 as FQNEAQ. Counted from cysteine to phenylalanine, this CDR3 has 11 amino acids. CDR3 DNA only is kept here, 33 bases in frame from base 1. V sheds 4 bases and J sheds 3 bases, leaving 4 bases between their ends.